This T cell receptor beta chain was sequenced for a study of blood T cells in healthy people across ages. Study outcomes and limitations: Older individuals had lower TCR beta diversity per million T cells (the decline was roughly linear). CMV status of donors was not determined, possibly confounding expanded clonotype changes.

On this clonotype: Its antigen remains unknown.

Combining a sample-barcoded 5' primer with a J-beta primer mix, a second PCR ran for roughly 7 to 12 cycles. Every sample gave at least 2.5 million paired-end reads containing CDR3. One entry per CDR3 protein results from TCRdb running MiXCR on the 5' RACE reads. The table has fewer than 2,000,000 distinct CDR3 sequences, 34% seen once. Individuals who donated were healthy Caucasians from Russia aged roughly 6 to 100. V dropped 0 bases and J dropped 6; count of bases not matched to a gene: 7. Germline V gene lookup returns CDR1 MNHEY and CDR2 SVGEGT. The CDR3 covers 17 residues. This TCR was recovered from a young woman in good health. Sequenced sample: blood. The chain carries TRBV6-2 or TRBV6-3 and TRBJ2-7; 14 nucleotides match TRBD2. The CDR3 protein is CASSYSRTSGRISEQYF. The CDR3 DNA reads TGTGCCAGCAGTTACTCCCGGACTAGCGGGAGGATAAGCGAGCAGTACTTC.